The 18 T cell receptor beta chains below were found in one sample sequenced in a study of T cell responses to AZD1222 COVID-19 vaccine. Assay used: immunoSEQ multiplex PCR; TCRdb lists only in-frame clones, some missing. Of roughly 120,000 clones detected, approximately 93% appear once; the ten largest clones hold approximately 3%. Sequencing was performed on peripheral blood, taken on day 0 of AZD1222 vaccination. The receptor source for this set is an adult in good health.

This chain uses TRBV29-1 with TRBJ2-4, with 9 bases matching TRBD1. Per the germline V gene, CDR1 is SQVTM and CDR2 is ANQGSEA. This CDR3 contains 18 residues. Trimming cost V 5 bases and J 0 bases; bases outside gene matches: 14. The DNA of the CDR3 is TGCAGCGTTACGCGACAGGGGGGAAGCGCGTTAGCCAAAAACATTCAGTACTTC. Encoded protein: CSVTRQGGSALAKNIQYF.

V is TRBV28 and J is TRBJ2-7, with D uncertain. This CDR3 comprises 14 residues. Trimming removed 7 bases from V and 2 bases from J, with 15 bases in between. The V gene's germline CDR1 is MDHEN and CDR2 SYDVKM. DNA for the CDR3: TGTGCCAGCACCATAAGGACCGATACCTACGAGCAGTACTTC. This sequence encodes CASTIRTDTYEQYF.

The CDR3 spells CASSLGEGGYTF. CDR3 nucleotide sequence: TGCGCCAGCAGCTTGGGCGAGGGGGGCTACACCTTC. The gene calls are TRBV5-1 and TRBJ1-2; possibly TRBD1 for D (5 bases). Germline loops: CDR1 SGHRS, CDR2 YFSETQ. The CDR3 consists of 12 residues. Trimming pared 0 bases from V and 8 bases from J, leaving 8 bases between.

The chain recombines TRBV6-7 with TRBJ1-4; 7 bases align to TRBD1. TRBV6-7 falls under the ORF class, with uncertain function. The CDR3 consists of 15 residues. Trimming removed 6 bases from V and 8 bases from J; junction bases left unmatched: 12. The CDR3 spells CASSLTHRGGEKLFF. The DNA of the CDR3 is TGTGCCAGCAGCCTCACCCACAGGGGTGGCGAAAAACTGTTTTTT.

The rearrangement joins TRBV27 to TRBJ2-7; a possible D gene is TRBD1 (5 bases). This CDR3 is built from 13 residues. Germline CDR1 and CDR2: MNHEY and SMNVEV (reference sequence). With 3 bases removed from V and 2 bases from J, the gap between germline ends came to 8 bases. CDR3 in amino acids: CASSFGRAYEQYF. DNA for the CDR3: TGTGCCAGCAGTTTCGGCAGGGCCTACGAGCAGTACTTC.

CDR3 region: CASRTSVYNEQFF. DNA of the CDR3: TGCGCCAGTCGGACTAGCGTCTACAATGAGCAGTTCTTC. The chain carries TRBV5-1 and TRBJ2-1; the match to TRBD2 covers 9 bases. There are 13 residues in the CDR3. The V and J ends lost 8 bases and 3 bases, in that order; junction bases with no gene match: 3. Germline CDR1 and CDR2: SGHRS and YFSETQ. The whole variable domain, remainder taken from reference TRBV5-1 and TRBJ2-1, is KAGVTQTPRYLIKTRGQQVTLSCSPISGHRSVSWYQQTPGQGLQFLFEYFSETQRNKGNFPGRFSGRQFSNSRSEMNVSTLELGDSALYLCASRTSVYNEQFFGPGTRLTVL.

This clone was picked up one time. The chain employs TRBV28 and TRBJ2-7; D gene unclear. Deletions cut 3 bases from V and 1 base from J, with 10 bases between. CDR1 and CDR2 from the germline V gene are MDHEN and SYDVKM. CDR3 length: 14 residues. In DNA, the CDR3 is TGTGCCAGCAGTTTTTGGAAGGAGTCCTACGAGCAGTACTTC. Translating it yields CASSFWKESYEQYF.

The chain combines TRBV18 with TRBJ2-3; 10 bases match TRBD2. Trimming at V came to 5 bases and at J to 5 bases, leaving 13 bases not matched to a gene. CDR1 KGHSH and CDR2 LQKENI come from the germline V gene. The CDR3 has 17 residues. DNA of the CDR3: TGTGCCAGCTCAGAAGCCAGCGGGAGGGCCTCCGTAGATACGCAGTATTTT. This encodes CASSEASGRASVDTQYF.

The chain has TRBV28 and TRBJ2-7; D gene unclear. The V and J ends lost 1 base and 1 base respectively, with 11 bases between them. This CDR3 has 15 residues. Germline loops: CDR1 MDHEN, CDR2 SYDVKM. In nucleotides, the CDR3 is TGTGCCAGCAGTTTATTTGGCAGCCGATCCTACGAGCAGTACTTC. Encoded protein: CASSLFGSRSYEQYF.

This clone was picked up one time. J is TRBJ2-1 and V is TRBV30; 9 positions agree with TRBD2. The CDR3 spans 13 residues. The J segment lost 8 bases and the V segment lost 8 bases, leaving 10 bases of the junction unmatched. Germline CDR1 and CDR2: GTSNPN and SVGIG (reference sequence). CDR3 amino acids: CAVLAGGPDEQFF. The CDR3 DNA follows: TGTGCCGTGTTGGCGGGAGGGCCGGATGAGCAGTTCTTC.

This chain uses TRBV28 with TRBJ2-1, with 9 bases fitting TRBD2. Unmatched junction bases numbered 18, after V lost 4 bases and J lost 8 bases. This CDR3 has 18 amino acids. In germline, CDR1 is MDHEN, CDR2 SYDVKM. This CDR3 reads CASSSMGGTSFLGDEQFF. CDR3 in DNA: TGTGCCAGCAGTTCTATGGGCGGGACTAGCTTTCTGGGAGATGAGCAGTTCTTC.

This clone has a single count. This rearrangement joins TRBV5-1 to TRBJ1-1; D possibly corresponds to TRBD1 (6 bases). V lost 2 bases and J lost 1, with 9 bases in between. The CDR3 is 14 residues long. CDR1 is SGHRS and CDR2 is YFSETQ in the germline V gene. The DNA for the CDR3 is TGCGCCAGCAGCTTCGACAGGCGGAACACTGAAGCTTTCTTT. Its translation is CASSFDRRNTEAFF.

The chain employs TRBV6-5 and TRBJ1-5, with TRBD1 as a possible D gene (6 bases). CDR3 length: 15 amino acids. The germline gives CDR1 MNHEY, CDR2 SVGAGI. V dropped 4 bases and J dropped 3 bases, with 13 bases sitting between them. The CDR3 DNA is TGTGCCAGCAGTTCCGGTTGGGGGCTCAATCAGCCCCAGCATTTT. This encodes CASSSGWGLNQPQHF.

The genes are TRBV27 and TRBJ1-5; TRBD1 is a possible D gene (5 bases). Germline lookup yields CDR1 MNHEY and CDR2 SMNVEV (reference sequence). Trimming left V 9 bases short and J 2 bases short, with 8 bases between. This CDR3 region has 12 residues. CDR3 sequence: CASRGGNQPQHF. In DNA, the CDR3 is TGTGCCAGTCGGGGCGGCAATCAGCCCCAGCATTTT.

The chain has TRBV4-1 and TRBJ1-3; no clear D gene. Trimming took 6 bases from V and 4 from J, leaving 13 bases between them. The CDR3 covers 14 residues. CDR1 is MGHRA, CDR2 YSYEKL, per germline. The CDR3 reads CASRGLSSGNTIYF. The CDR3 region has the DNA TGCGCCAGCAGGGGTTTATCGTCCGGAAACACCATATATTTT.

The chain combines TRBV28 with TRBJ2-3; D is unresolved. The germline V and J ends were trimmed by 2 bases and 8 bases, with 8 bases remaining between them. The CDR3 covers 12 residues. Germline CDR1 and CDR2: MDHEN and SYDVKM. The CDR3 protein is CASSLAPGTQYF. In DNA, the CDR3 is TGTGCCAGCAGTTTAGCCCCAGGTACGCAGTATTTT. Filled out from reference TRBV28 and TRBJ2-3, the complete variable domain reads DVKVTQSSRYLVKRTGEKVFLECVQDMDHENMFWYRQDPGLGLRLIYFSYDVKMKEKGDIPEGYSVSREKKERFSLILESASTNQTSMYLCASSLAPGTQYFGPGTRLTVL.

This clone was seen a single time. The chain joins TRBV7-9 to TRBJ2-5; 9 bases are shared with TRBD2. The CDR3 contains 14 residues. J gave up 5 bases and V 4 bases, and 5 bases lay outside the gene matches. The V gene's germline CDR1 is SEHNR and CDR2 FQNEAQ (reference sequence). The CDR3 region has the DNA TGTGCCAGCAGCTGGGCGGGAGGGCAGGAGACCCAGTACTTC. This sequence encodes CASSWAGGQETQYF.

The DNA for the CDR3 is TGCGCCAGCAGCCAGGGGCCGAATGAGCAGTTCTTC. This encodes CASSQGPNEQFF. This chain links TRBV4-1 with TRBJ2-1; possible D gene TRBD1, 5 bases. With 3 bases removed from V and 7 bases from J, the gap between germline ends came to 7 bases. The germline CDR1 and CDR2 sequences are MGHRA and YSYEKL. This CDR3 has 12 residues.